This TCR beta chain is drawn from a study of regulatory T cells in long-lasting Graves disease. Study results and caveats: It was in persistent disease that TRBV28, TRBJ1-2 and TRBJ2-5 were favored.

Germline values: CDR1 WNHNN, CDR2 SYGVQD (reference sequence). This CDR3 is 13 amino acids long. Trimming took off 8 bases at V and 2 bases at J, with 12 bases between the two ends. Time point defined: newly diagnosed GD, antithyroid drugs for less than 3 months. Isolated PBMC RNA provided the starting material for the TCR library. This clonotype came up once. What it recognizes is unknown. Arm-PCR of CDR3 regions and iRepertoire HTBI primers were used to build TCR beta libraries. MiXCR, run by TCRdb on the multiplex PCR reads, gives a single entry per CDR3 protein. The sample shows 350,000 to 500,000 distinct CDR3 sequences, 11% to 15% of them seen only once. A further study also used this sample, focusing on T cells in Graves' hyperthyroidism and ophthalmopathy. That report adds: Ophthalmopathy stood apart from stable hyperthyroidism in a 13 V-J model.

The TCR was taken from a woman aged 50 to 60 with Graves disease. The chain has TRBV10-1 and TRBJ1-2, with D uncertain. The material was peripheral blood mononuclear cells (PBMCs), obtained at new diagnosis, from a patient treated with antithyroid drugs. CDR3 DNA: TGCGCCAGCTCCCGGACCATAAACTATGGCTACACCTTC. As protein: CASSRTINYGYTF.